This T cell receptor beta chain was recorded in a study of type 1 regulatory T cells. Study as a whole: T-allo10 is a Tr1-enriched, alloantigen-specific CD4 T cell product made in vitro.

TCRdb re-called the reads through MiXCR, storing one row per CDR3 protein. In the table there are 60,000 to 80,000 distinct CDR3 sequences, 55% to 80% of which are singletons. A word on this clonotype: Its antigen is as yet unknown.

The CDR3 contains 14 residues. Germline lookup yields CDR1 SGHTA and CDR2 FQGNSA. V lost 3 bases to trimming and J lost 0 bases, with 9 bases between them. What was sequenced was cultured T cells, either the whole culture or a sorted T cell fraction (not recorded which). Subset specified: Tr1-enriched cell product generated in vitro against host alloantigens. The TCR sequence derives from a human donor in good health. The V and J genes are TRBV7-2 and TRBJ2-7; D call uncertain. For the CDR3, the DNA is TGTGCCAGCAGCTTTCTAGTGGACTCCTACGAGCAGTACTTC. Amino acid sequence: CASSFLVDSYEQYF.